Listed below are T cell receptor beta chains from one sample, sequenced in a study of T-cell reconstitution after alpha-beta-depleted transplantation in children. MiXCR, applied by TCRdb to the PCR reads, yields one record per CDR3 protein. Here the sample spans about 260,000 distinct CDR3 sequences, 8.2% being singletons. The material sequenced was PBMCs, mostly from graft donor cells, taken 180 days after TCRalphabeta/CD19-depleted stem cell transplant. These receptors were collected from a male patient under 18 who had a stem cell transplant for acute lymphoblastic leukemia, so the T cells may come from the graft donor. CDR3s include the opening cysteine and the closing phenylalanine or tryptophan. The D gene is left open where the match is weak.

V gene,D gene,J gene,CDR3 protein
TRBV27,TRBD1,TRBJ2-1,CASLRTGERNEQFF
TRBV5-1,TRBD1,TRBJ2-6,CASSWSGGSGANVLTF
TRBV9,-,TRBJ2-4,CASSENPGRIQYF
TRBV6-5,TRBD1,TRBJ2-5,CASSYLTGEETQYF
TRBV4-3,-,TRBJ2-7,CASSQGLQAYEQYF
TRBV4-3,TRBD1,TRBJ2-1,CASSPLLGQGEGEQFF
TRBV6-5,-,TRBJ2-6,CASSYSPLISGANVLTF
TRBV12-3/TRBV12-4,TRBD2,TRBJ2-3,CASSPRRLAGVLGTDTQYF
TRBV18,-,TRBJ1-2,CASSPQPPGLNYGYTF
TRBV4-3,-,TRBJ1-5,CASSQDLANQPQHF
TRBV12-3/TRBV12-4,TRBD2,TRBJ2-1,CASSPGLAVSNEQFF